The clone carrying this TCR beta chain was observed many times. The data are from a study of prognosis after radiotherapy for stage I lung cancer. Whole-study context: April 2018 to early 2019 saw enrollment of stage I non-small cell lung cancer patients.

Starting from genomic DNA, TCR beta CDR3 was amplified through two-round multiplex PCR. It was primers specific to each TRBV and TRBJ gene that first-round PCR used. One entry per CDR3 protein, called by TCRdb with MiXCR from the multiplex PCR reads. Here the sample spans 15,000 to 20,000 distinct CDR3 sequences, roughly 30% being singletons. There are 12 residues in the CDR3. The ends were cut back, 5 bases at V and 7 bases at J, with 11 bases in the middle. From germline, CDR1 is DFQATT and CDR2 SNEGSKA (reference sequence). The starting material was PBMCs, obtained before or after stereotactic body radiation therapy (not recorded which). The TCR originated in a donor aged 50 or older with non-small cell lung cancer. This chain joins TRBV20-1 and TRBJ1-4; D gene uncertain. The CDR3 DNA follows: TGCAGTGCTCAGGTTGAGCGTGAAAAACTGTTTTTT. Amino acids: CSAQVEREKLFF.